This is a list of T cell receptor beta chains from one sample in a study of CXCR3-negative and CXCR3-positive naive CD8 T cells. Following a re-call of the 5' RACE reads, TCRdb has one entry per CDR3 protein and lacks DNA. The sample totals 150,000 to 180,000 distinct CDR3 sequences. The sequencing input was naive CXCR3+ CD8+ T cells from blood. These receptors were collected from a human donor in good health. Some clones in this sample may be carry-over from other donors' samples. The CDR3 runs from the conserved cysteine through the conserved F or W. A row's size may be missing; if present it is once, few, many or a size class.

V gene,J gene,clone size,CDR3 protein
TRBV4-1,TRBJ1-1,NA,CASSQDMLGAFF
TRBV5-1,TRBJ1-4,NA,CASSKTPGQVATNEKLFF
TRBV9,TRBJ2-3,NA,CASSVLAGGRGTDTQYF
TRBV9,TRBJ1-1,NA,CASSAATGLMNTEAFF
TRBV7-2,TRBJ2-5,NA,CASSQPLAGLETQYF
TRBV7-9,TRBJ1-4,NA,CASSFAGGPLNEKLFF
TRBV9,TRBJ2-2,NA,CASSVVPDNTGELFF
TRBV27,TRBJ1-5,NA,CASSYSGTNQPQHF
TRBV28,TRBJ2-7,NA,CASRTHPQGLGSYEQYF
TRBV29-1,TRBJ1-1,NA,CSVERGNTEAFF
TRBV12-5,TRBJ2-1,NA,CASGPGGNEQFF
TRBV6-6,TRBJ2-7,NA,CASRTGGFEQYF
TRBV6-5,TRBJ1-6,NA,CASSYSMFVGGLYNSPLHF
TRBV10-3,TRBJ1-2,NA,CAISESVRATYGYTF
TRBV9,TRBJ1-5,NA,CASSVGMINQPQHF
TRBV12-3/TRBV12-4,TRBJ2-2,NA,CASTSGDGTRELFF
TRBV9,TRBJ2-1,NA,CACGRSGGYNEQFF
TRBV6-5,TRBJ1-2,NA,CASSFYSGRGHGYTF
TRBV7-8,TRBJ2-5,NA,CASSSGVGPGDF
TRBV28,TRBJ2-2,NA,CASSEGANTGELFF
TRBV13,TRBJ2-7,NA,CASSLLGALYEQYF
TRBV6-5,TRBJ2-1,NA,CASRDTGHEQFF
TRBV10-3,TRBJ2-7,NA,CAINPDGRSSYEQYF
TRBV29-1,TRBJ2-1,medium-sized,CSVEGLIRGSYNEQFF
TRBV24-1,TRBJ1-1,NA,CATSGQGGNEAFF
TRBV13,TRBJ2-7,NA,CASSSRYRDQGNIEQYF
TRBV6-2/TRBV6-3,TRBJ2-1,NA,CASSYSLATHNEQFF
TRBV2,TRBJ2-5,NA,CASSEISERETQYF
TRBV29-1,TRBJ2-7,NA,CSVMGGASYEQYF
TRBV11-2,TRBJ2-7,NA,CASSLSPGQGVHEQYF
TRBV7-9,TRBJ2-1,NA,CASRDGTGNEQFF
TRBV20-1,TRBJ2-7,NA,CSPTGEKGPSSYEQYF
TRBV4-3,TRBJ2-1,NA,CASSQGYTLGLGYGEQFF